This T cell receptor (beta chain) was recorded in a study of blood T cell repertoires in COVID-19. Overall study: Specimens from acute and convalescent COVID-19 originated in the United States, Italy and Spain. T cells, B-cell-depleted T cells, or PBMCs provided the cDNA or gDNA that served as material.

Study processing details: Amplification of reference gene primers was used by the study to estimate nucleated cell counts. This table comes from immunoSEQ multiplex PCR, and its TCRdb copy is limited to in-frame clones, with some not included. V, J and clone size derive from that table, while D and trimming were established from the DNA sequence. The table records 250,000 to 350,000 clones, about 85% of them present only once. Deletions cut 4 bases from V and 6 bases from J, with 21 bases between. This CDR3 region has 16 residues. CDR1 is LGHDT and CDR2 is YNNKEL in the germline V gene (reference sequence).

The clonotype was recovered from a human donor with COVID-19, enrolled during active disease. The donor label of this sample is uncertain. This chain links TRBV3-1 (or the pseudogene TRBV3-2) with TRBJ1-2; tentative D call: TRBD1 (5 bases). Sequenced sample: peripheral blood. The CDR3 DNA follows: TGTGCCAGCAGCCCACAGGCACCGGGCCTTAGAGATGGCTACACCTTC. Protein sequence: CASSPQAPGLRDGYTF.